This T cell receptor (beta chain) was recovered during a study of blood T cell repertoires in COVID-19 (dated by TCRdb to about 2020). At the level of the whole study: Collaborator samples came from the United States, Italy and Spain and covered acute and convalescent phases of COVID-19. The material from the prospective study consisted of cDNA or gDNA derived from T cells, B-cell-depleted T cells, or PBMCs. Deeply sampled blood TCRbeta repertoires from subjects exposed to, actively infected with, or recovered from COVID-19 were included in the dataset. The repertoires were released in a freely available public database meant as a resource for research on the immune response to SARS-CoV-2. Samples came from the ongoing ImmuneRACE study (first 160 participants) plus 1,254 subjects from 6 global collaborators. The sample metadata nearly always contained a de-identified subject ID, COVID-19 status, age in years and sex. Where available, HLA class I and class II types were obtained from metadata supplied by the sample provider rather than from assay-based typing.

The immunoSEQ Assay, a bias-controlled multiplex PCR, was used to amplify TCRbeta CDR3 regions from genomic DNA. For the original study's pipeline: Within the assay, amplification of reference gene primers was used to estimate how many nucleated cells each sample contained. To quantify the absolute abundance of each unique TCRbeta CDR3 rearrangement, sequence reads were collapsed and filtered. For each sample, productive Simpson clonality was calculated as the square root of Simpson's diversity index over productive rearrangements. TCRdb retrieved this table from immuneACCESS and kept in-frame rearrangements only. Not all clones are present; in checked studies, unresolved V genes account for under half, and no reason is known for the remainder. The V and J calls and clone size come from that table; D and trimming were worked out from the DNA. For this sample the table gives 150,000 to 200,000 clones, of which around four fifths were detected only once. The top ten clones comprise roughly 14% of the sample.

Broad study findings and their caveats: Clinical and demographic metadata were provided uncurated, with the amount varying by source and participant.

Spanning cysteine to phenylalanine, the CDR3 consists of 13 amino acids. Only CDR3 DNA is held: 39 bases, read in frame from base 1. The germline V gene (reference sequence) yields LNHDA for CDR1 and SQIVND for CDR2. Germline trimming amounts to 10 bases on V and 7 bases on J, with 13 as the count of junction bases outside the gene matches. One collaborating source in Seattle enrolled patients during active infection and followed them longitudinally through the course of disease. The collaborating institutions used their own protocols to collect whole blood in K2EDTA tubes. Collaborator samples were shipped for TCRbeta analysis as frozen whole blood, isolated PBMCs, or DNA extracted from either sample type. About this clone: Its antigen remains unidentified. Base qualities are missing; no much larger clone stands one base away.

The TCR originated in a woman aged 70 to 79 with COVID-19, enrolled during active disease. The rearranged segments are TRBV19 and TRBJ2-7; 7 nucleotides in the junction match TRBD2. Sequenced input: peripheral blood. The CDR3 is CATDNGRTREQYF. The sequence in DNA is TGTGCCACGGATAACGGGAGGACTAGGGAGCAGTACTTC.